The 17 T cell receptor beta chains presented below share a single source sample, sequenced in a study of blood T cell repertoires in COVID-19. Here immunoSEQ multiplex PCR was the method, and the copy in TCRdb shows in-frame clones only, minus some. The sample consists of about 200,000 clones, approximately 81% of them appearing once. The material sequenced was peripheral blood. These receptors were taken from a woman over 75 with acute or convalescent COVID-19.

The CDR3 loop reads CASTGQGADTQYF. CDR3 bases: TGTGCCAGCACCGGACAGGGTGCAGATACGCAGTATTTT. The chain links TRBV28 to TRBJ2-3; 8 bases match TRBD1. V shed 7 bases and J 4 bases; nucleotides not matched to a gene: 4. Germline V gene lookup returns CDR1 MDHEN and CDR2 SYDVKM. CDR3 length equals 13 residues. The full variable domain, in which reference TRBV28 and TRBJ2-3 provide the parts outside the CDR3, is DVKVTQSSRYLVKRTGEKVFLECVQDMDHENMFWYRQDPGLGLRLIYFSYDVKMKEKGDIPEGYSVSREKKERFSLILESASTNQTSMYLCASTGQGADTQYFGPGTRLTVL.

This clone was counted once. This chain joins TRBV7-9 and TRBJ2-2, with D hard to call. Germline CDR1 is SEHNR and CDR2 is FQNEAQ (reference sequence). The CDR3 runs to 14 residues. V shed 2 bases and J shed 3 bases, with 7 bases lying between them. CDR3 amino acids: CASSLQQYTGELFF. The CDR3 DNA reads as TGTGCCAGCAGCTTACAACAGTACACCGGGGAGCTGTTTTTT.

The chain has TRBV6-5 and TRBJ1-1; 11 bases match TRBD1. This CDR3 has 16 residues. Germline lookup yields CDR1 MNHEY and CDR2 SVGAGI. Unmatched junction bases numbered 12, after V lost 2 bases and J lost 10 bases. In DNA, the CDR3 is TGTGCCAGCAGTTACCTAGGTTCGGACAGGGGGCGGGGAGCTTTCTTT. It is translated as CASSYLGSDRGRGAFF.

The chain is built from TRBV6-5 and TRBJ2-5; the D gene is possibly TRBD2 (6 bases). This CDR3 is 10 amino acids long. Germline assignment: CDR1 MNHEY and CDR2 SVGAGI. The V end lost 11 bases, the J end lost 5 bases, and 9 bases lay between the germline ends. The CDR3 nucleotides read TGTGCCTCCCGGGGGGAGACCCAGTACTTC. This translates into CASRGETQYF.

This clone was recorded only once. The rearrangement uses TRBV7-9 and TRBJ1-1; no reliable D call. Germline loops: CDR1 SEHNR, CDR2 FQNEAQ (reference sequence). Deletions cut 3 bases from V and 6 bases from J, with 11 bases between. CDR3 length equals 13 residues. The CDR3 reads CASSFEGGSEAFF. CDR3 nucleotides: TGTGCCAGCAGCTTCGAGGGCGGCTCTGAAGCTTTCTTT.

The chain joins TRBV27 to TRBJ2-1; a possible D gene is TRBD1 (5 bases). This CDR3 region has 13 residues. The V end was cut by 6 bases, the J end by 9 bases, with 15 bases between. The germline CDR1 and CDR2 sequences are MNHEY and SMNVEV (reference sequence). The CDR3 DNA reads as TGTGCCAGCAGACTCTCAGGGTCGAGTGAGCAGTTCTTC. Encoded protein: CASRLSGSSEQFF.

The rearrangement links TRBV12-3 or TRBV12-4 to TRBJ1-1; possible D gene TRBD1, 5 bases. The CDR3 covers 12 residues. Trimming took off 0 bases at V and 10 bases at J, with 9 bases between the two ends. This CDR3 is CASSLAGVGAFF. DNA of the CDR3: TGTGCCAGCAGTTTAGCAGGGGTGGGAGCTTTCTTT.

The chain uses TRBV11-2 and TRBJ2-3; 15 bases align to TRBD2. The CDR3 loop spans 18 amino acids. V lost 1 base, J lost 5 bases, and 7 bases stayed unmatched. The germline V gene encodes CDR1 SGHAT and CDR2 FQNNGV. CDR3 in amino acids: CASSLGTSGRALRDTQYF. CDR3 coding DNA: TGTGCCAGCAGCTTAGGGACTAGCGGGAGGGCCTTAAGAGATACGCAGTATTTT.

The table lists this clone with a count of one. The V and J genes are TRBV25-1 and TRBJ2-5; 9 bases agree with TRBD1. The V gene's germline CDR1 is MGHDK and CDR2 SYGVNS. With V trimmed by 3 bases and J by 2 bases, 7 bases remained unmatched. This CDR3 has 16 amino acids. The CDR3 DNA is TGTGCCAGCAGTGATAGGGGACAGGGAAAACAAGAGACCCAGTACTTC. It specifies CASSDRGQGKQETQYF.

This clone was counted a single time. V usage is TRBV7-3 and J usage is TRBJ2-1; TRBD1 agrees at 12 bases. CDR1 SGHTA and CDR2 FQGTGA come from the germline V gene. The CDR3 has 17 amino acids. The trim removed 3 bases at V and 12 bases at J, leaving 15 bases unmatched. The CDR3 loop reads CASSFIRGQGAFLWQFF. DNA of the CDR3: TGTGCCAGCAGCTTCATTAGGGGACAGGGGGCTTTTCTTTGGCAGTTCTTC.

The chain employs TRBV9 and TRBJ1-2; weak D call: TRBD1 (6 bases). Trimming took 4 bases from V and 5 from J, leaving 12 bases between them. The CDR3 sequence is 13 residues long. The V gene's germline CDR1 is SGDLS and CDR2 YYNGEE. The DNA for the CDR3 is TGTGCCAGCAGCTTACACAGGGAATATGGCTACACCTTC. This sequence encodes CASSLHREYGYTF.

CDR3 nucleotides: TGTGCCAGCAGCTTGGGCCCACTGACTGGAAACACCATATATTTT. Protein: CASSLGPLTGNTIYF. The V call is TRBV5-6, the J call TRBJ1-3, with D unclear. Trimming left V 0 bases short and J 2 bases short, with 9 bases between. The V gene's germline CDR1 is SGHDT and CDR2 YYEEEE. The CDR3 covers 15 residues. The complete variable domain, with remaining parts taken from reference TRBV5-6 and TRBJ1-3, reads DAGVTQSPTHLIKTRGQQVTLRCSPKSGHDTVSWYQQALGQGPQFIFQYYEEEERQRGNFPDRFSGHQFPNYSSELNVNALLLGDSALYLCASSLGPLTGNTIYFGEGSWLTVV.

The rearrangement links TRBV14 to TRBJ1-4; a weak D match, TRBD1 (5 bases). CDR3 size: 15 residues. V lost 6 bases, J lost 8 bases, and 19 bases lay in between. CDR1 SGHDN and CDR2 FVKESK come from the germline V gene. The CDR3 here is CASSHRGGGREKLFF. The CDR3 DNA reads as TGTGCCAGCAGTCATCGCGGGGGAGGGAGAGAAAAACTGTTTTTT. Full variable domain (outside the CDR3, taken from reference TRBV14 and TRBJ1-4): EAGVTQFPSHSVIEKGQTVTLRCDPISGHDNLYWYRRVMGKEIKFLLHFVKESKQDESGMPNNRFLAERTGGTYSTLKVQPAELEDSGVYFCASSHRGGGREKLFFGSGTQLSVL.

The gene calls are TRBV10-3 and TRBJ1-1; TRBD1 matches at 9 bases. V lost 10 bases, J lost 2 bases, and 8 bases stayed unmatched. The CDR3 has 14 residues. The germline V gene encodes CDR1 ENHRY and CDR2 SYGVKD. The CDR3 region has the DNA TGTGCCACACAAGGGGACAGGGAAAACACTGAAGCTTTCTTT. Amino acid sequence: CATQGDRENTEAFF.

The chain employs TRBV19 and TRBJ1-2; D is perhaps TRBD1 (6 bases). Trimming stripped 6 bases from V and 0 bases from J, with 14 bases between. The CDR3 runs 15 residues. CDR1 LNHDA and CDR2 SQIVND come from the germline V gene (reference sequence). CDR3 sequence reads: CASRPNRETNYGYTF. The CDR3, as DNA: TGTGCCAGTAGGCCCAACAGGGAAACTAACTATGGCTACACCTTC.

Points on this clone: An end of the junction differs from the germline gene, which may be a read error. The chain recombines TRBV6-1 with TRBJ1-5, with 8 nucleotides matching TRBD1. The CDR3 totals 15 residues. Per germline, CDR1 MNHNS and CDR2 SASEGT. The CDR3 loop reads CASREGQGWRQPQHF. Here the CDR3 DNA reads TGTGCCAGCAGGGAAGGACAGGGCTGGCGTCAGCCCCAGCATTTT.

This clone was found a few times. CDR3 DNA sequence: TGTGCCAGCAGTCTGGGTGGACTCGGCACCTTC. It encodes CASSLGGLGTF. V is TRBV3-1 (or the pseudogene TRBV3-2) and J is TRBJ1-2; D is unclear. This CDR3 is built from 11 residues. V dropped 6 bases and J dropped 13 bases, with 15 bases sitting between them. Germline loops: CDR1 LGHDT, CDR2 YNNKEL (reference sequence).